The table lists the clone carrying this T cell receptor beta chain with a few counts. The CDR3 length is 14 residues. Germline CDR1 is SNHLY and CDR2 is FYNNEI. The V end lost 10 bases, the J end lost 5 bases, and 18 bases lay between the germline ends. This entry comes from a study of T-cell reconstitution after alpha-beta-depleted transplantation in children. Unique molecular identifiers featured in how the TCRbeta library was prepared. TCRdb called the PCR reads again in MiXCR, with one record for every CDR3 protein. The sample gives around 360,000 distinct CDR3 sequences, over 9% of which show up once; around 2.4% is in the top ten.

This receptor was obtained from a human donor who donated a stem cell graft to a child with acute lymphoblastic leukemia. The V and J genes are TRBV2 and TRBJ2-1, with TRBD2 as a possible D gene (6 bases). This material consisted of PBMCs from the stem cell graft donor, taken from the stem cell graft. DNA for the CDR3: TGTGCCACCATTGGCGGGAACACGCACAATGAGCAGTTCTTC. It specifies CATIGGNTHNEQFF.